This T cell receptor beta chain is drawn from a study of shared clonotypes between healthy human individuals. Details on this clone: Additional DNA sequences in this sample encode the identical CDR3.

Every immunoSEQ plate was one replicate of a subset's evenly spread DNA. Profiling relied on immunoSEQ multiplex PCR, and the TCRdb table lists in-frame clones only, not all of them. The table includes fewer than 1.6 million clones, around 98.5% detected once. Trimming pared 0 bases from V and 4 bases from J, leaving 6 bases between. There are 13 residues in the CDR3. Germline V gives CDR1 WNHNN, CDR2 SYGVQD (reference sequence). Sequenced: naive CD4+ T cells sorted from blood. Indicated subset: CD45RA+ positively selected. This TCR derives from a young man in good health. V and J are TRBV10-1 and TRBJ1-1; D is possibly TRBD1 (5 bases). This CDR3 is CASSESGRTEAFF. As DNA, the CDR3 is TGCGCCAGCAGTGAGTCGGGGCGCACTGAAGCTTTCTTT.